These 16 T cell receptor beta chains were sequenced from one sample in a study of blood T cell repertoires in COVID-19. This table comes from immunoSEQ multiplex PCR, and its TCRdb copy is limited to in-frame clones, with some not included. The sample has 150,000 to 200,000 clones, roughly 84% seen once. The sequenced material came from peripheral blood. Source of these receptors: a man aged 18 to 30 with active or convalescent COVID-19.

This chain links TRBV5-1 with TRBJ1-3; 7 bases are shared with TRBD1. Unmatched junction bases numbered 10, after V lost 7 bases and J lost 0 bases. CDR1 and CDR2 (germline): SGHRS, YFSETQ. CDR3 length: 16 amino acids. The CDR3 DNA follows: TGCGCCAGCGGACCGGGACAGCTGAACTCTGGAAACACCATATATTTT. Its translation is CASGPGQLNSGNTIYF.

This clone has just one count. J is TRBJ1-4 and V is TRBV7-2; 8 bases are shared with TRBD1. The CDR3 totals 15 residues. J was trimmed by 3 bases and V by 5 bases; bases with no gene match: 5. CDR1 is SGHTA, CDR2 FQGNSA, per germline. The CDR3 nucleotides are TGTGCCAGCAGCCGGGGGGACAGGTCTAATGAAAAACTGTTTTTT. Translation: CASSRGDRSNEKLFF.

CDR3 amino acids: CATSDPTGGVYNEQFF. CDR3 sequence (DNA): TGTGCCACCAGTGACCCCACAGGGGGGGTCTACAATGAGCAGTTCTTC. The chain recombines TRBV24-1 with TRBJ2-1, with TRBD1 as a possible D gene (8 bases). The V end was cut by 4 bases, the J end by 3 bases, with 15 bases between. Germline assignment: CDR1 KGHDR and CDR2 SFDVKD. This CDR3 comprises 16 residues.

This chain connects TRBV18 to TRBJ1-1; D not resolved. CDR1 is KGHSH and CDR2 is LQKENI in the germline V gene. The germline V and J ends were trimmed by 3 bases and 0 bases, with 17 bases remaining between them. The CDR3 runs to 17 residues. The CDR3 bases are TGTGCCAGCTCACCCCCTGGTGGAAGAGGGATGAACACTGAAGCTTTCTTT. This codes for CASSPPGGRGMNTEAFF.

J is TRBJ2-5 and V is TRBV6-1; no reliable D call. This CDR3 comprises 14 residues. Trimming shortened V by 0 bases and J by 7 bases, and 12 bases separated the two germline ends. Germline V gene sequence: CDR1 MNHNS, CDR2 SASEGT. The chain's CDR3 is CASSEALHGPTQYF. The DNA of the CDR3 is TGTGCCAGCAGTGAAGCCCTCCATGGGCCGACCCAGTACTTC.

The CDR3: CASMMTGGVLNGYTF. The CDR3 region has the DNA TGTGCCAGCATGATGACAGGGGGCGTGCTTAATGGCTACACCTTC. The chain uses TRBV6-5 and TRBJ1-2, with TRBD1 matching 10 bases. V trimming: 7 bases; J trimming: 6 bases; junction bases outside the gene matches: 11. The CDR3 consists of 15 residues. CDR1 is MNHEY and CDR2 is SVGAGI in the germline V gene.

The CDR3 here is CASSFPGQVGSNTEAFF. CDR3 nucleotide sequence: TGTGCCAGCAGTTTTCCCGGACAGGTGGGATCGAACACTGAAGCTTTCTTT. The gene calls are TRBV28 and TRBJ1-1; 7 bases fit TRBD1. Germline assignment: CDR1 MDHEN and CDR2 SYDVKM. The CDR3 totals 17 residues. V lost 3 bases, J lost 1 base, and 11 bases stayed unmatched. Using reference TRBV28 and TRBJ1-1 for the parts outside the CDR3, the full variable domain is DVKVTQSSRYLVKRTGEKVFLECVQDMDHENMFWYRQDPGLGLRLIYFSYDVKMKEKGDIPEGYSVSREKKERFSLILESASTNQTSMYLCASSFPGQVGSNTEAFFGQGTRLTVV.

V gene TRBV4-1 combines with J gene TRBJ2-5; 8 bases agree with TRBD2. This CDR3 region has 15 residues. J gave up 6 bases and V 0 bases, and 6 bases lay outside the gene matches. CDR1 and CDR2 (germline): MGHRA, YSYEKL. The CDR3 reads CASSQESGSSKTQYF. The CDR3 DNA reads as TGCGCCAGCAGCCAAGAGAGCGGGAGCTCGAAGACCCAGTACTTC.

The rearrangement uses TRBV7-2 and TRBJ2-5; maybe TRBD2 (6 bases). The V end lost 0 bases, the J end lost 5 bases, and 10 bases lay between the germline ends. CDR3 length: 14 amino acids. CDR1 SGHTA and CDR2 FQGNSA come from the germline V gene. For the CDR3, the DNA is TGTGCCAGCAGCTTAGCGGGAGGTTGGGAGACCCAGTACTTC. The encoded protein is CASSLAGGWETQYF.

This clone was counted only a few times. The DNA for the CDR3 is TGTGCCAGTAGCCCCGGGACAGGGGTCGGTCAGCCCCAGCATTTT. It yields the protein CASSPGTGVGQPQHF. The chain is built from TRBV19 and TRBJ1-5; 10 nucleotides agree with TRBD1. This CDR3 region has 15 residues. Germline V gene sequence: CDR1 LNHDA, CDR2 SQIVND (reference sequence). V trimming: 6 bases; J trimming: 6 bases; junction bases outside the gene matches: 8.

CDR3 DNA: TGTGCCAGCAGCCAGGAGGGGACAGGGGACTATGGCTACACCTTC. This encodes CASSQEGTGDYGYTF. J is TRBJ1-2 and V is TRBV4-2; 10 nucleotides line up with TRBD1. Germline trimming cut 3 bases from V and 3 bases from J; bases unmatched to any gene: 4. This CDR3 contains 15 residues. Germline loops: CDR1 LGHNA, CDR2 YNFKEQ.

This clone was seen only once. This rearrangement joins TRBV25-1 to TRBJ1-3, with a possible D match to TRBD1 (6 bases). From germline, CDR1 is MGHDK and CDR2 SYGVNS. Trimming cost V 4 bases and J 1 base, with 11 bases left between them. This CDR3 region has 15 residues. CDR3 amino acids: CASSGGTPSGNTIYF. The CDR3 bases are TGTGCCAGCAGTGGTGGGACACCTTCTGGAAACACCATATATTTT.

V usage is TRBV7-2 and J usage is TRBJ1-1, with D hard to call. With 5 bases removed from V and 1 base from J, the gap between germline ends came to 8 bases. The CDR3 contains 13 residues. The V gene's germline CDR1 is SGHTA and CDR2 FQGNSA. This CDR3 reads CASSLTPNTEAFF. The CDR3 coding sequence is TGTGCCAGCAGCCTGACACCGAACACTGAAGCTTTCTTT.

The chain uses TRBV19 and TRBJ2-1; D is perhaps TRBD2 (5 bases). Germline V CDR1 and CDR2: LNHDA, SQIVND (reference sequence). Trimming took 6 bases from V and 7 from J, leaving 10 bases between them. CDR3 size: 12 residues. DNA for the CDR3: TGTGCCAGTAGATTTGGGAGTAATGAGCAGTTCTTC. Translated, it gives CASRFGSNEQFF.

The gene calls are TRBV3-1 (or the pseudogene TRBV3-2) and TRBJ2-3; 11 bases line up with TRBD2. CDR1 and CDR2 (germline): LGHDT, YNNKEL (reference sequence). The CDR3 runs to 14 residues. V shed 4 bases, J shed 5 bases, and the junction held 2 bases outside the gene matches. The CDR3 coding sequence is TGTGCCAGCAGCCGTGGACTAGCGGGAGATACGCAGTATTTT. Translated: CASSRGLAGDTQYF.

The genes are TRBV10-3 and TRBJ1-6, with TRBD1 identical over 10 bases. The germline CDR1 and CDR2 sequences are ENHRY and SYGVKD. Trimming cost V 3 bases and J 7 bases; bases outside gene matches: 3. The CDR3 length is 15 residues. CDR3 amino acids: CAISDDRGLNSPLHF. CDR3 bases: TGTGCCATCAGTGACGACAGGGGGCTGAATTCACCCCTCCACTTT.